This passage covers 26 T cell receptor beta chains from one sample sequenced in a study of blood T cell repertoires in COVID-19. Clones were read by immunoSEQ multiplex PCR, and TCRdb kept only the in-frame ones, dropping some. The sample includes more than 70,000 clones, around 86% seen only once; the top ten take under 4.5%. Sequenced sample: peripheral blood. These receptors were obtained from a man in his fifties or sixties with acute or convalescent COVID-19.

The genes are TRBV7-2 and TRBJ1-1; tentatively, D is TRBD1 (6 bases). The V end lost 5 bases, the J end lost 3 bases, and 13 bases lay between the germline ends. CDR3 size: 14 residues. CDR1 is SGHTA and CDR2 is FQGNSA in the germline V gene. The CDR3 loop reads CASSPLGADTEAFF. For the CDR3, the DNA is TGTGCCAGCAGCCCCCTGGGGGCGGACACTGAAGCTTTCTTT.

This clone was counted only a few times. The CDR3 nucleotides are TGTGCCAGTAGTATTACCACGGAGGATCACAATCAGCCCCAGCATTTT. Amino acids: CASSITTEDHNQPQHF. This rearrangement joins TRBV19 to TRBJ1-5; D uncertain. Trimming removed 3 bases from V and 3 bases from J, with 15 bases in between. The CDR3 has 16 residues. Germline CDR1 and CDR2: LNHDA and SQIVND (reference sequence).

This sequence joins TRBV4-1 and TRBJ2-5; D is possibly TRBD2 (7 bases). Trimming removed 0 bases at V and 5 bases at J, with 13 bases between. The CDR3 extends over 15 amino acids. In germline, CDR1 is MGHRA, CDR2 YSYEKL. CDR3 sequence reads: CASSQDAGAGETQYF. The CDR3 nucleotides read TGCGCCAGCAGCCAAGACGCGGGGGCGGGGGAGACCCAGTACTTC.

This clone appeared once. The genes are TRBV30 and TRBJ1-2; TRBD1 aligns across 10 bases. The CDR3 spans 13 residues. Germline trimming cut 0 bases from V and 8 bases from J; bases unmatched to any gene: 3. CDR1 is GTSNPN, CDR2 SVGIG, per germline (reference sequence). The CDR3 DNA sequence: TGTGCCTGGAGTGTACGGGACAGGGGAGGCTACACCTTC. Translated: CAWSVRDRGGYTF.

CDR3 DNA: TGCGCCAGCAACCTCGGTGGGAACACTGAAGCTTTCTTT. Translation gives CASNLGGNTEAFF. The rearrangement joins TRBV5-1 to TRBJ1-1; D gene unclear. With 6 bases removed from V and 1 base from J, the gap between germline ends came to 10 bases. This CDR3 spans 13 amino acids. Per the germline V gene, CDR1 is SGHRS and CDR2 is YFSETQ. The full variable domain, completed using reference TRBV5-1 and TRBJ1-1, is KAGVTQTPRYLIKTRGQQVTLSCSPISGHRSVSWYQQTPGQGLQFLFEYFSETQRNKGNFPGRFSGRQFSNSRSEMNVSTLELGDSALYLCASNLGGNTEAFFGQGTRLTVV.

This sequence joins TRBV5-1 and TRBJ1-3, with 9 nucleotides matching TRBD1. Unmatched junction bases numbered 0, after V lost 4 bases and J lost 1 base. Germline lookup yields CDR1 SGHRS and CDR2 YFSETQ. The CDR3 covers 14 residues. CDR3 sequence: CASSGTGSGNTIYF. CDR3 DNA sequence: TGCGCCAGCAGCGGGACAGGGTCTGGAAACACCATATATTTT.

The CDR3 here is CASSYSGNSGNTIYF. The CDR3 coding sequence is TGTGCCAGCAGTTACTCCGGGAACTCTGGAAACACCATATATTTT. This rearrangement joins TRBV6-5 to TRBJ1-3; D gene unclear. Germline-derived CDR1 and CDR2 are MNHEY and SVGAGI. There are 15 residues in the CDR3. Trimming left V 0 bases short and J 0 bases short, with 6 bases between.

The genes are TRBV6-6 and TRBJ2-7; TRBD1 matches at 7 bases. V shed 5 bases and J 3 bases; nucleotides not matched to a gene: 16. This CDR3 is built from 17 residues. In germline, CDR1 is MNHNY, CDR2 SVGAGI (reference sequence). The CDR3 nucleotides are TGTGCCAGCAGTCGTCAGGGGGTCGACGGAATTGGCTACGAGCAGTACTTC. Translating gives CASSRQGVDGIGYEQYF.

CDR3: CASSPDSYYGYTF. The CDR3 DNA reads TGTGCCAGCTCACCTGACAGCTACTATGGCTACACCTTC. The chain combines TRBV18 with TRBJ1-2; possibly TRBD1 for D (5 bases). The CDR3 has 13 amino acids. CDR1 and CDR2 (germline): KGHSH, LQKENI. V was cut by 3 bases and J by 3 bases, with 8 bases left in between.

The chain employs TRBV7-7 and TRBJ1-1; D ambiguous. Looked up from germline, CDR1 is SSHAT and CDR2 is FNYEAQ (reference sequence). The CDR3 is 14 residues long. The ends were cut back, 1 base at V and 8 bases at J, with 14 bases in the middle. CDR3 loop: CASSLGVTGIEAFF. In nucleotides, the CDR3 is TGTGCCAGCAGCTTAGGTGTCACCGGGATAGAAGCTTTCTTT. Together with reference TRBV7-7 and TRBJ1-1, the CDR3 gives the full variable domain: GAGVSQSPRYKVTKRGQDVTLRCDPISSHATLYWYQQALGQGPEFLTYFNYEAQPDKSGLPSDRFSAERPEGSISTLTIQRTEQRDSAMYRCASSLGVTGIEAFFGQGTRLTVV.

Here the CDR3 reads CAWSRDRWAFF. As DNA, the CDR3 is TGTGCCTGGAGTCGTGACAGATGGGCTTTCTTT. The V gene is TRBV30, the J gene TRBJ1-1, with D maybe TRBD1 (5 bases). V was trimmed by 2 bases and J by 11 bases, leaving 12 bases between them. Germline V lookup: CDR1 GTSNPN, CDR2 SVGIG (reference sequence). The CDR3 runs 11 residues. Based on the CDR3 plus reference TRBV30 and TRBJ1-1, the full variable domain is SQTIHQWPATLVQPVGSPLSLECTVEGTSNPNLYWYRQAAGRGLQLLFYSVGIGQISSEVPQNLSASRPQDRQFILSSKKLLLSDSGFYLCAWSRDRWAFFGQGTRLTVV.

The chain combines TRBV6-1 with TRBJ1-2; 9 bases align to TRBD1. The trim removed 2 bases at V and 9 bases at J, leaving 10 bases unmatched. CDR3 length: 15 amino acids. Germline V gene lookup returns CDR1 MNHNS and CDR2 SASEGT. In DNA form, the CDR3 reads TGTGCCAGCAGTGAATCCGGGACAGGGATTAAGAGCTACACCTTC. Translation: CASSESGTGIKSYTF.

This chain uses TRBV5-6 with TRBJ2-1; D call uncertain. V lost 0 bases and J lost 6, with 13 bases in between. The CDR3 covers 15 residues. CDR1 is SGHDT and CDR2 is YYEEEE in the germline V gene. The CDR3 reads CASSLGAGYRNEQFF. CDR3 nucleotides: TGTGCCAGCAGCTTGGGTGCAGGTTACCGCAATGAGCAGTTCTTC.

This clone was recorded once. CDR3 DNA: TGCAGCGTTGAAGACGGGCAGGGCAGGGGGACCCAGTACTTC. Amino acids: CSVEDGQGRGTQYF. The chain employs TRBV29-1 and TRBJ2-5; D possibly corresponds to TRBD1 (6 bases). V was trimmed by 0 bases and J by 7 bases, leaving 15 bases between them. Germline V gene sequence: CDR1 SQVTM, CDR2 ANQGSEA. This CDR3 contains 14 residues.

This chain uses TRBV6-5 with TRBJ2-7; 9 positions match TRBD2. J lost 2 bases, V lost 1 base, and 3 bases had no gene match. This CDR3 spans 15 amino acids. Looked up from germline, CDR1 is MNHEY and CDR2 is SVGAGI. In DNA form, the CDR3 reads TGTGCCAGCAGTTACTTTCAGCGGGGGGCCTACGAGCAGTACTTC. This encodes CASSYFQRGAYEQYF.

This sequence joins TRBV10-3 and TRBJ2-7, with TRBD2 matching over 7 bases. After removal of 7 bases from V and 1 base from J, the junction contained 7 bases not matched to a gene. Germline V gene data show CDR1 as ENHRY and CDR2 as SYGVKD. This CDR3 spans 14 amino acids. DNA for the CDR3: TGTGCCATCACCGGGGGAGGGGCGTCCTACGAGCAGTACTTC. Translating gives CAITGGGASYEQYF.

The genes are TRBV6-2 or TRBV6-3 and TRBJ2-4; 10 bases are shared with TRBD2. Germline CDR1 is MNHEY and CDR2 is SVGEGT. This CDR3 has 18 amino acids. After removal of 6 bases from V and 0 bases from J, the junction contained 11 bases not matched to a gene. CDR3 amino acids: CASSPGTSEELAKNIQYF. The CDR3, as DNA: TGTGCCAGCAGCCCTGGGACTAGCGAGGAACTAGCCAAAAACATTCAGTACTTC.

The gene calls are TRBV2 and TRBJ2-3; the D gene is possibly TRBD2 (6 bases). Trimming cost V 7 bases and J 4 bases, with 9 bases left between them. Germline lookup yields CDR1 SNHLY and CDR2 FYNNEI. The CDR3 runs 12 residues. The CDR3 DNA follows: TGTGCCAGCAAAGCGGGTCCAGATACGCAGTATTTT. Its protein product is CASKAGPDTQYF.

This chain uses TRBV6-5 with TRBJ2-5; perhaps TRBD2 as D (5 bases). The V and J ends lost 0 bases and 5 bases respectively, with 10 bases between them. Germline CDR1 reads MNHEY; CDR2 reads SVGAGI. The CDR3 spans 14 residues. The CDR3 region is CASSYSGVSETQYF. The DNA of the CDR3 is TGTGCCAGCAGTTACTCCGGGGTATCGGAGACCCAGTACTTC.

The chain has TRBV5-1 and TRBJ2-7; 8 bases agree with TRBD2. Losses at the gene ends were 2 bases for V and 3 bases for J; bases not matched to a gene: 7. Germline lookup yields CDR1 SGHRS and CDR2 YFSETQ. This CDR3 is built from 15 residues. The CDR3 sequence is CASSLGTRQLYEQYF. CDR3 sequence (DNA): TGCGCCAGCAGCTTAGGGACTAGACAACTCTACGAGCAGTACTTC.

This sequence joins TRBV7-2 and TRBJ1-5; D is ambiguous. Deletions cut 1 base from V and 7 bases from J, with 5 bases between. Germline V gene data show CDR1 as SGHTA and CDR2 as FQGNSA. This CDR3 contains 12 residues. CDR3: CASSLVGQPQHF. The CDR3 nucleotides are TGTGCCAGCAGCTTAGTGGGCCAGCCCCAGCATTTT.

The chain recombines TRBV5-1 with TRBJ2-3; TRBD2 might be the D (6 bases). From germline, CDR1 is SGHRS and CDR2 YFSETQ. This CDR3 contains 17 residues. Deletions cut 0 bases from V and 2 bases from J, with 16 bases between. In nucleotides, the CDR3 is TGCGCCAGCAGCTTGGCCGCGGGGCCTAAGAACACAGATACGCAGTATTTT. It yields the protein CASSLAAGPKNTDTQYF. Complete variable domain (other parts from reference TRBV5-1 and TRBJ2-3): KAGVTQTPRYLIKTRGQQVTLSCSPISGHRSVSWYQQTPGQGLQFLFEYFSETQRNKGNFPGRFSGRQFSNSRSEMNVSTLELGDSALYLCASSLAAGPKNTDTQYFGPGTRLTVL.

The rearrangement uses TRBV7-3 and TRBJ2-2; 8 bases are shared with TRBD1. V was clipped by 5 bases and J by 7 bases; unmatched bases: 6. Germline CDR1 reads SGHTA; CDR2 reads FQGTGA. CDR3 length: 14 residues. For the CDR3, the DNA is TGTGCCAGCAGCAAGGACAGGGTCAGCGGGGAGCTGTTTTTT. As protein: CASSKDRVSGELFF. Full variable domain (rest looked up from reference TRBV7-3 and TRBJ2-2): GAGVSQTPSNKVTEKGKYVELRCDPISGHTALYWYRQSLGQGPEFLIYFQGTGAADDSGLPNDRFFAVRPEGSVSTLKIQRTERGDSAVYLCASSKDRVSGELFFGEGSRLTVL.

The chain has TRBV4-1 and TRBJ1-1, with TRBD1 matching over 7 bases. Trimming cost V 3 bases and J 11 bases; bases outside gene matches: 9. The CDR3 loop spans 13 amino acids. Germline lookup yields CDR1 MGHRA and CDR2 YSYEKL. The CDR3 loop reads CASSHEDRVGAFF. CDR3 nucleotides: TGCGCCAGCAGCCACGAAGACAGGGTTGGCGCTTTCTTT.

This CDR3 reads CASGLVAAGGDEQFF. CDR3 DNA sequence: TGTGCTAGTGGTTTGGTAGCGGCGGGGGGGGATGAGCAGTTCTTC. The chain employs TRBV12-5 and TRBJ2-1, with 9 positions matching TRBD2. V lost 0 bases and J lost 8; bases outside the gene matches: 5. The CDR3 runs 15 residues. Germline-derived CDR1 and CDR2 are LGHNT and FRNRAP.

The V call is TRBV7-9, the J call TRBJ1-4; D remains ambiguous. The CDR3 length is 13 residues. Trimming cost V 6 bases and J 8 bases, with 13 bases left between them. Germline V gene data show CDR1 as SEHNR and CDR2 as FQNEAQ (reference sequence). CDR3 nucleotides: TGTGCCAGCAGACCCCGGGAGGAGGAAAAACTGTTTTTT. This codes for CASRPREEEKLFF.